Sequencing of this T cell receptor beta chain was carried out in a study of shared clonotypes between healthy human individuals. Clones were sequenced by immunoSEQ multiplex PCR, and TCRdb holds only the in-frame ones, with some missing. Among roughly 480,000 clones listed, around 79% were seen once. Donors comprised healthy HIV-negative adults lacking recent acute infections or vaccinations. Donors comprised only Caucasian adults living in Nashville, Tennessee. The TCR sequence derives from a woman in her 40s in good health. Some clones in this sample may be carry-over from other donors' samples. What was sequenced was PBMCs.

CDR3 region: CASTPLAGLYNEQFF. As DNA, the CDR3 is TGTGCCAGTACCCCACTAGCGGGGCTTTACAATGAGCAGTTCTTC. This chain joins TRBV19 and TRBJ2-1, with 10 bases fitting TRBD2. Per the germline V gene, CDR1 is LNHDA and CDR2 is SQIVND (reference sequence). This CDR3 contains 15 residues. With V trimmed by 7 bases and J by 4 bases, 7 bases remained unmatched.